A selection of T cell receptor beta chains follows, all from one sample in a study of blood T cell repertoires in COVID-19. The repertoire was sequenced with immunoSEQ multiplex PCR; TCRdb's copy has only in-frame clones and lacks some. Among 97,000 or so clones listed, approximately 84% were seen once. The sample taken for sequencing was peripheral blood. The origin of the receptors is a human donor in a cohort sampled during active COVID-19. The CDR3 runs from the conserved cysteine through the conserved F or W. A D gene is named only where the DNA matches it firmly. Clone size is shown for a subset of rows, as once, few, many or a class of expanded clone.

V gene	J gene	clone size	D gene	CDR3 DNA	CDR3 protein
TRBV7-3	TRBJ2-2	-	-	TGTGCCAGCAGCCCATCCCGAGCCACCGGGGAGCTGTTTTTT	CASSPSRATGELFF
TRBV2	TRBJ1-1	-	-	TGTGCCAGCAGTGGACTGCTGTCCGGGACTGAAGCTTTCTTT	CASSGLLSGTEAFF
TRBV7-2	TRBJ1-3	-	-	TGTGCCAGCAGCTTGGGGAGTGCGGCTGGAAACACCATATATTTT	CASSLGSAAGNTIYF
TRBV7-9	TRBJ2-3	-	-	TGTGCCAGCAGCTCCTCAGGGACAGATACGCAGTATTTT	CASSSSGTDTQYF
TRBV27	TRBJ2-1	-	TRBD1	TGTGCCAGCAGTTTAGCATTTGGGACAGGGGAGTTCTTC	CASSLAFGTGEFF
TRBV19	TRBJ1-2	-	TRBD1	TGTGCCAGTAGTCCCGACAGGGTTGCTTATGGCTACACCTTC	CASSPDRVAYGYTF
TRBV4-2	TRBJ2-7	-	TRBD2	TGTGCCAGCAGCCAAGAAGGCGGGAGCGGGGTTTCCTACGAGCAGTACTTC	CASSQEGGSGVSYEQYF
TRBV6-1	TRBJ1-5	once	TRBD1	TGTGCCAGCAGTGAAACAGGGGGCAATCAGCCCCAGCATTTT	CASSETGGNQPQHF
TRBV19	TRBJ2-3	-	TRBD2	TGTGCCAGTAGTATACGGGGGGGGCCTGATACGCAGTATTTT	CASSIRGGPDTQYF
TRBV19	TRBJ1-5	-	-	TGTGCCAGTAGAGGCCGGGATCAGCCCCAGCATTTT	CASRGRDQPQHF
TRBV5-1	TRBJ1-6	-	TRBD1	TGCGCCAGCAGCGCGAGACAGGGGAGCCTGGGCTCACCCCTCCACTTT	CASSARQGSLGSPLHF
TRBV9	TRBJ2-5	-	TRBD2	TGTGCCAGCAGCGAAATGTGGACTAGCGGGCAACGCCAAGAGACCCAGTACTTC	CASSEMWTSGQRQETQYF
TRBV18	TRBJ1-4	-	-	TGTGCCAGCTCACCACGGGGGAGGGCCGAGGAGGAAAAACTGTTTTTT	CASSPRGRAEEEKLFF
TRBV27	TRBJ2-6	-	TRBD1	TGTGCCAGCAGGAGGGACAGGATTTGGTCTGGGGCCAACGTCCTGACTTTC	CASRRDRIWSGANVLTF
TRBV9	TRBJ2-2	-	-	TGTGCCAGCAGCGTTCTGCCAGCGGAGACCGGGGAGCTGTTTTTT	CASSVLPAETGELFF
TRBV4-3	TRBJ2-3	-	TRBD2	TGCGCCAGCAGCCTTTTCCCGGCTAGCGGGGAGACAGATACGCAGTATTTT	CASSLFPASGETDTQYF
TRBV5-1	TRBJ2-7	-	-	TGCGCCAGCAGAATGCAAACAGGTGGCCCCTACGAGCAGTACTTC	CASRMQTGGPYEQYF
TRBV12-3/TRBV12-4	TRBJ1-6	-	TRBD1	TGTGCCAGCAGCCCGGGACAGGGTAACCTCCACTTT	CASSPGQGNLHF
TRBV4-2	TRBJ2-1	-	TRBD1	TGTGCCAGCAGCCAAGAGTCCAGGGGGTATGAGCAGTTCTTC	CASSQESRGYEQFF
TRBV9	TRBJ2-1	-	-	TGTGCCAGCAGCGGGCAGGGGCGTTCCTACAATGAGCAGTTCTTC	CASSGQGRSYNEQFF
TRBV18	TRBJ2-1	-	-	TGTGCCAGCTCACCACGCACAGGCAACAATGAGCAGTTCTTC	CASSPRTGNNEQFF
TRBV5-1	TRBJ1-2	-	TRBD1	TGCGCCAGCAGCTTGGATGGGCCAGGGGGCGGCTACACCTTC	CASSLDGPGGGYTF
TRBV5-1	TRBJ2-5	-	-	TGCGCCAGCAGCTTCGGGCCCCGAGGGGAGACCCAGTACTTC	CASSFGPRGETQYF
TRBV4-2	TRBJ2-3	-	TRBD2	TGTGCCAGCAGCCTGACTAGCGGGGGGGCTTTAGATACGCAGTATTTT	CASSLTSGGALDTQYF
TRBV7-8	TRBJ2-3	-	TRBD2	TGTGCCAGCAGCTCTGGCGGGGGGTTCACAGATACGCAGTATTTT	CASSSGGGFTDTQYF